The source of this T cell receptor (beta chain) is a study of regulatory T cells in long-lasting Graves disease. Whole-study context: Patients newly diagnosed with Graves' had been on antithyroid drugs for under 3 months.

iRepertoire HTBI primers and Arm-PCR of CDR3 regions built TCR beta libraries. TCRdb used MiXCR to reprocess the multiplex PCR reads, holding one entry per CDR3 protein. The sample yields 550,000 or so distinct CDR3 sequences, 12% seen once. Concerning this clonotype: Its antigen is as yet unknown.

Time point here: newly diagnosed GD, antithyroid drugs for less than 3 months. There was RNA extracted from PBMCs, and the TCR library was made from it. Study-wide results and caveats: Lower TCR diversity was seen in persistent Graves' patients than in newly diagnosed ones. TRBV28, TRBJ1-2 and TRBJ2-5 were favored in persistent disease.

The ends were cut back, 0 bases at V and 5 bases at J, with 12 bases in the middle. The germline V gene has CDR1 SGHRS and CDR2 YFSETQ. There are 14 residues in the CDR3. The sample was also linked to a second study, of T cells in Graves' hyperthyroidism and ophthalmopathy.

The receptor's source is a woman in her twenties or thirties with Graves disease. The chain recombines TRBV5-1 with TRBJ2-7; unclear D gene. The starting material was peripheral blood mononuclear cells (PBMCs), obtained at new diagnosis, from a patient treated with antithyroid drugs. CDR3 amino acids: CASSLELRADEQYF. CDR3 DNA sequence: TGCGCCAGCAGCTTGGAATTACGGGCGGACGAGCAGTACTTC.